Following are 11 T cell receptor beta chains from one sample sequenced in a study of CD8+CD57+ T cells in acquired aplastic anemia. Sequencing involved patients with CD8+CD57+ cell expansion previously shown by flow cytometry. TCR beta VDJ and CDR3 profiling used genomic DNA as template. Using its own MiXCR run on the reads, TCRdb lists one record per CDR3 protein. Of 450,000 to 600,000 distinct CDR3 sequences in the sample, 25% to 40% were seen once. Sequenced input: sorted CD4+, CD8+, or CD8+CD57+ T cells (not recorded which) from PBMCs. These receptor sequences come from a human donor with aplastic anemia.

This clonotype was seen many times. CDR3 sequence reads: CASSRERTEAFF. DNA for the CDR3: TGTGCCAGTAGTAGGGAGAGGACTGAAGCTTTCTTT. V and J are TRBV19 and TRBJ1-1; no reliable D call. CDR3 length: 12 amino acids. Germline CDR1 is LNHDA and CDR2 is SQIVND (reference sequence). V lost 4 bases, J lost 5 bases, and 8 bases lay in between.

This clonotype has at least ten counts. CDR3 sequence reads: CASSVWGDATNEKLFF. As DNA, the CDR3 is TGTGCCAGCAGTGTCTGGGGGGATGCAACTAATGAAAAACTGTTTTTT. The rearrangement uses TRBV2 and TRBJ1-4, with D perhaps matching TRBD1 (5 bases). Germline V gene data show CDR1 as SNHLY and CDR2 as FYNNEI. With 4 bases removed from V and 0 bases from J, the gap between germline ends came to 12 bases. The CDR3 is 16 residues long.

This clonotype was seen just once. The chain has TRBV2 and TRBJ2-7; D not certain. This CDR3 is built from 13 residues. Germline V gene sequence: CDR1 SNHLY, CDR2 FYNNEI. The V end lost 6 bases, the J end lost 6 bases, and 15 bases lay between the germline ends. The CDR3 spells CASSPDVAGEQYF. CDR3 nucleotide sequence: TGTGCCAGCAGCCCCGATGTGGCCGGCGAGCAGTACTTC.

This clonotype showed up just a few times. The V gene is TRBV7-6, the J gene TRBJ2-2; D gene unclear. CDR3 length: 16 residues. V shed 1 base and J shed 4 bases, with 13 bases lying between them. The germline CDR1 and CDR2 sequences are SGHVS and FNYEAQ. CDR3 nucleotides: TGTGCCAGCAGCTTAGTTTTAGGTTTGGGCACCGGGGAGCTGTTTTTT. Its translation: CASSLVLGLGTGELFF.

In regard to this clonotype: This could be a read error, since a much larger clone is one nucleotide away. The chain is built from TRBV5-1 and TRBJ1-2, with D possibly being TRBD1 (5 bases). The germline gives CDR1 SGHRS, CDR2 YFSETQ. The ends were cut back, 4 bases at V and 4 bases at J, with 14 bases in the middle. The CDR3 has 14 amino acids. The CDR3 coding sequence is TGCGCCAGCAGCGAGACAGCAGCTAGCTATGGCTACACCTTC. It yields the protein CASSETAASYGYTF.

V usage is TRBV7-3 and J usage is TRBJ1-6; unclear D gene. V was pared by 9 bases and J by 18 bases, with 15 bases between. The CDR3 covers 10 residues. CDR1 is SGHTA, CDR2 FQGTGA, per germline. CDR3 nucleotide sequence: TGTGCCAGGCAAGCGTCCTCCCCCCACTTT. It yields the protein CARQASSPHF.

This clonotype showed up just a few times. This chain connects TRBV30 to TRBJ1-2; D is uncertain. The V and J ends lost 0 bases and 4 bases respectively, with 9 bases between them. Germline CDR1 and CDR2: GTSNPN and SVGIG (reference sequence). The CDR3 is made up of 13 amino acids. The CDR3 nucleotides are TGTGCCTGGAGTGTCCCTCCAGTCTATGGCTACACCTTC. Its protein product is CAWSVPPVYGYTF.

V is TRBV20-1 and J is TRBJ2-5; TRBD2 aligns across 13 bases. Trimming at V came to 5 bases and at J to 1 base, leaving 4 bases not matched to a gene. This CDR3 has 15 residues. CDR1 is DFQATT and CDR2 is SNEGSKA in the germline V gene (reference sequence). The CDR3 loop is CSALTSGGTQETQYF. The CDR3, as DNA: TGCAGTGCTCTGACTAGCGGGGGGACCCAAGAGACCCAGTACTTC.

This clonotype was found many times. V and J are TRBV9 and TRBJ1-2, with D tentatively TRBD1 (5 bases). The V end lost 0 bases, the J end lost 2 bases, and 8 bases lay between the germline ends. This CDR3 is built from 14 residues. Germline V gene data show CDR1 as SGDLS and CDR2 as YYNGEE. The CDR3 nucleotides are TGTGCCAGCAGCGTAGAGGGGACCAACTATGGCTACACCTTC. Translating it yields CASSVEGTNYGYTF.

V is TRBV5-5 and J is TRBJ2-1; either TRBD1 or TRBD2 may supply D (5 bases each). CDR1 and CDR2 (germline): SGHKS, YYEKEE (reference sequence). This CDR3 has 13 amino acids. Trimming cost V 5 bases and J 8 bases, with 14 bases left between them. CDR3 protein: CASRQGRNYEQFF. The CDR3, as DNA: TGTGCCAGCAGGCAGGGACGGAACTATGAGCAGTTCTTC. The variable domain in full, with the rest retrieved from reference TRBV5-5 and TRBJ2-1, is DAGVTQSPTHLIKTRGQQVTLRCSPISGHKSVSWYQQVLGQGPQFIFQYYEKEERGRGNFPDRFSARQFPNYSSELNVNALLLGDSALYLCASRQGRNYEQFFGPGTRLTVL.

Many counts were recorded for this clonotype. The rearrangement uses TRBV7-3 and TRBJ2-3; possibly TRBD2 for D (6 bases). CDR3 length: 15 amino acids. V was cut by 5 bases and J by 2 bases, with 14 bases left in between. Germline loops: CDR1 SGHTA, CDR2 FQGTGA. The CDR3 reads CASSTQGTYTDTQYF. The CDR3 nucleotides are TGTGCCAGCAGCACCCAAGGGACTTACACAGATACGCAGTATTTT. The full variable domain, completed using reference TRBV7-3 and TRBJ2-3, is GAGVSQTPSNKVTEKGKYVELRCDPISGHTALYWYRQSLGQGPEFLIYFQGTGAADDSGLPNDRFFAVRPEGSVSTLKIQRTERGDSAVYLCASSTQGTYTDTQYFGPGTRLTVL.